This T cell receptor (beta chain) came from a study of OX40 agonist ivuxolimab in advanced cancers. Study context: Treatment of patients was with ivuxolimab, an agonistic anti-OX40 (CD134) antibody. Males comprised roughly four fifths of the group, whose mean age was approximately 60 years (range roughly 20 to 90).

Method: immunoSEQ multiplex PCR; TCRdb's copy keeps in-frame clones and lacks some. The table lists tens of thousands of clones, 81% of them singletons. In germline, CDR1 is SGHDT, CDR2 YYEEEE. The CDR3 covers 15 residues. Losses at the gene ends were 3 bases for V and 2 bases for J; bases not matched to a gene: 7. This clone was seen once. The chain employs TRBV5-6 and TRBJ2-7; the match to TRBD1 covers 8 bases. The source is an adult with an advanced solid tumor such as melanoma, head and neck, liver or kidney cancer. The sample consisted of CD4+ or CD8+ T cells sorted from blood, taken in a trial of the OX40 agonist ivuxolimab. The CDR3 sequence is CASSWGADRAYEQYF. The CDR3 DNA follows: TGTGCCAGCAGCTGGGGGGCGGACAGGGCCTACGAGCAGTACTTC.